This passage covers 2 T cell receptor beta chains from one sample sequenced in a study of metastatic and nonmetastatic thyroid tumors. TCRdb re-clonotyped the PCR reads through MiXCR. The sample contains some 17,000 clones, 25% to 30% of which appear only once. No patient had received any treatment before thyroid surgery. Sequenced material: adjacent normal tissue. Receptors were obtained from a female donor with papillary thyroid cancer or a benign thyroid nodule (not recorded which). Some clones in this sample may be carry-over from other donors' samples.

CDR3 sequence reads: CASSLVGRTTTATNEKLFF. CDR3 DNA sequence: TGTGCCAGCAGCTTAGTTGGCAGGACGACGACGGCAACTAATGAAAAACTGTTTTTT. This chain joins TRBV7-8 and TRBJ1-4; unclear D gene. Trimming removed 1 base from V and 0 bases from J, with 18 bases in between. This CDR3 is 19 amino acids long. Germline lookup yields CDR1 SGHVS and CDR2 FQNEAQ.

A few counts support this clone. The CDR3 DNA reads TGTGCCAGCAGTGAACAAGCGGGAGGGACTTACAATGAGCAGTTCTTC. This codes for CASSEQAGGTYNEQFF. J is TRBJ2-1 and V is TRBV25-1, with 10 positions matching TRBD2. Germline trimming cut 2 bases from V and 4 bases from J; bases unmatched to any gene: 5. Germline values: CDR1 MGHDK, CDR2 SYGVNS. There are 16 residues in the CDR3. Supplemented by reference TRBV25-1 and TRBJ2-1, the full variable domain reads EADIYQTPRYLVIGTGKKITLECSQTMGHDKMYWYQQDPGMELHLIHYSYGVNSTEKGDLSSESTVSRIRTEHFPLTLESARPSHTSQYLCASSEQAGGTYNEQFFGPGTRLTVL.